The T cell receptor beta chain under discussion was sequenced for a study of Graves' ophthalmopathy and Graves' hyperthyroidism. Amplification targeted the TCR beta CDR3 regions, with RNA transcripts as the source material. First-round RT-PCR used HTBI primers; second-round multiplex PCR followed. Using its own MiXCR run on the multiplex PCR reads, TCRdb lists one record per CDR3 protein. The sample consists of over 500,000 distinct CDR3 sequences, roughly 20% of them appearing once. This clonotype appeared a few times. Sequencing was done on a sample of peripheral blood. The receptor's source is a woman aged 18-29 years with stable Graves' hyperthyroidism. Some clones in this sample may be carry-over from other donors' samples.

This CDR3 reads CASSRWVDQETQYF. Written as DNA, the CDR3 is TGTGCCAGCAGTCGGTGGGTGGACCAAGAGACCCAGTACTTC. V gene TRBV6-1 combines with J gene TRBJ2-5; no clear D. This CDR3 comprises 14 residues. V dropped 5 bases and J dropped 0 bases, with 10 bases sitting between them. In germline, CDR1 is MNHNS, CDR2 SASEGT.